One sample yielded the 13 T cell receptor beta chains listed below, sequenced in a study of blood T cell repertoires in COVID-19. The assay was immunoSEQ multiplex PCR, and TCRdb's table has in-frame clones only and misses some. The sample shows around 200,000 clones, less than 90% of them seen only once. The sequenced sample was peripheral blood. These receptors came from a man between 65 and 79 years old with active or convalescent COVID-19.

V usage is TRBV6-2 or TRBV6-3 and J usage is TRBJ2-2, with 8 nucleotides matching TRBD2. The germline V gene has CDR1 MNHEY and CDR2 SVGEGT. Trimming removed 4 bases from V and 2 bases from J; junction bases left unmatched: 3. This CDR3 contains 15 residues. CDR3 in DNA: TGTGCCAGCAGTTGGACTAGCCTCAACACCGGGGAGCTGTTTTTT. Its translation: CASSWTSLNTGELFF.

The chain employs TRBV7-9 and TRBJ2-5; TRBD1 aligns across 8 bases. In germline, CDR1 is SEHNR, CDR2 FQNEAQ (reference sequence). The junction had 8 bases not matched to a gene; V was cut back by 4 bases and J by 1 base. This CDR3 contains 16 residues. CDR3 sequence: CASSSPGGRSQETQYF. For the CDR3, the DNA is TGTGCCAGCAGCTCGCCAGGGGGCCGATCCCAAGAGACCCAGTACTTC.

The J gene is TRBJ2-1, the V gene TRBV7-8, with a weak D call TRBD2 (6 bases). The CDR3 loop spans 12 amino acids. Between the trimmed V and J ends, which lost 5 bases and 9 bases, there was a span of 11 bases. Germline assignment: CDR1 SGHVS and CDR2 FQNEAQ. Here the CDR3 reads CASSPEGLEQFF. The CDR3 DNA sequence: TGTGCCAGCAGCCCAGAGGGACTTGAGCAGTTCTTC.

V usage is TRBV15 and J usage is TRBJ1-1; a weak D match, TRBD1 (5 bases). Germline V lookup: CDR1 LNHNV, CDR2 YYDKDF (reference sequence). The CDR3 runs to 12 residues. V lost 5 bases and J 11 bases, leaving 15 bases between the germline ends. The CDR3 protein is CATSHPGLAAFF. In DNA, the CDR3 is TGTGCCACCAGCCACCCGGGACTCGCGGCTTTCTTT.

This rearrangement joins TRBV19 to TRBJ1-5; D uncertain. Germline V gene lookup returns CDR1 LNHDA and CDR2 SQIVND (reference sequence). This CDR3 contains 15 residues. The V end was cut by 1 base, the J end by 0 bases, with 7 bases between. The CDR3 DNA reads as TGTGCCAGTAGTATAGGGGCCTATAGCAATCAGCCCCAGCATTTT. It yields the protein CASSIGAYSNQPQHF.

CDR3 sequence reads: CASSQDRELGYTF. The CDR3 DNA reads TGTGCCAGCAGCCAAGATCGGGAACTTGGCTACACCTTC. The chain combines TRBV3-1 (or the pseudogene TRBV3-2) with TRBJ1-2; D is ambiguous. The ends were cut back, 0 bases at V and 7 bases at J, with 9 bases in the middle. CDR3 length: 13 amino acids. Germline V gene data show CDR1 as LGHDT and CDR2 as YNNKEL (reference sequence).

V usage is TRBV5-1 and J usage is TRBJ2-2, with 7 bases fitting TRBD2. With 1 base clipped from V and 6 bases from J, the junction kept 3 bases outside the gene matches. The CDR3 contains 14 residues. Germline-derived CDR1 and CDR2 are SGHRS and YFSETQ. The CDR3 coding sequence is TGCGCCAGCAGCTTGATCACTAGCGCCGGGGAGCTGTTTTTT. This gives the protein CASSLITSAGELFF. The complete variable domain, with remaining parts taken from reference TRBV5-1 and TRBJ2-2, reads KAGVTQTPRYLIKTRGQQVTLSCSPISGHRSVSWYQQTPGQGLQFLFEYFSETQRNKGNFPGRFSGRQFSNSRSEMNVSTLELGDSALYLCASSLITSAGELFFGEGSRLTVL.

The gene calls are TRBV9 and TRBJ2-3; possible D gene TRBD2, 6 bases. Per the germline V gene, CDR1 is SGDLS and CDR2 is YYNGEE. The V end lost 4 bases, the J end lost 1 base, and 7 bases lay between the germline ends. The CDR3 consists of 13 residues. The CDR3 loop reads CASSPSGTDTQYF. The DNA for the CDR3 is TGTGCCAGCAGCCCTAGCGGCACAGATACGCAGTATTTT.

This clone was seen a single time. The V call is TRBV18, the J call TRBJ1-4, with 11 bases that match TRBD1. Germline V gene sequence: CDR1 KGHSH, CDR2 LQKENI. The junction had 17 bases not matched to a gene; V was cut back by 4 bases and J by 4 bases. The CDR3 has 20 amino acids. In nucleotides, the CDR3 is TGTGCCAGCTCACAGCCCGACGGGACAGGGGGAAGTGGGCTTAATGAAAAACTGTTTTTT. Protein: CASSQPDGTGGSGLNEKLFF.

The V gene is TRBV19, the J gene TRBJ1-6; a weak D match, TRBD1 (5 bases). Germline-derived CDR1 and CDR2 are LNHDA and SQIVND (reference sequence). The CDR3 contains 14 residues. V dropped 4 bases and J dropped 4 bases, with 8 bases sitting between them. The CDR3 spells CASSNDRYNSPLHF. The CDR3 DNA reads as TGTGCCAGTAGTAATGACAGATATAATTCACCCCTCCACTTT.

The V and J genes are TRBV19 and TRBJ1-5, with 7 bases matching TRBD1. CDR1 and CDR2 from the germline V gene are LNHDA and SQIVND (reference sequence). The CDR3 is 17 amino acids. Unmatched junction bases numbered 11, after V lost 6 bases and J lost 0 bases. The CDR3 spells CASRPRTGTYSNQPQHF. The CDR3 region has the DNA TGTGCCAGTAGACCTCGGACAGGAACTTATAGCAATCAGCCCCAGCATTTT.

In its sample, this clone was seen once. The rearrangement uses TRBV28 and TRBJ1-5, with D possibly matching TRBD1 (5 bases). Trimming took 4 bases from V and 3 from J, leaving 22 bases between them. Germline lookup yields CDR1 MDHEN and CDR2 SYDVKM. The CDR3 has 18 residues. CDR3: CASSSAVSPLGVNQPQHF. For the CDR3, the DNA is TGTGCCAGCAGTTCGGCCGTCTCTCCCTTAGGGGTCAATCAGCCCCAGCATTTT. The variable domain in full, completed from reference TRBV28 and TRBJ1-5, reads DVKVTQSSRYLVKRTGEKVFLECVQDMDHENMFWYRQDPGLGLRLIYFSYDVKMKEKGDIPEGYSVSREKKERFSLILESASTNQTSMYLCASSSAVSPLGVNQPQHFGDGTRLSIL.

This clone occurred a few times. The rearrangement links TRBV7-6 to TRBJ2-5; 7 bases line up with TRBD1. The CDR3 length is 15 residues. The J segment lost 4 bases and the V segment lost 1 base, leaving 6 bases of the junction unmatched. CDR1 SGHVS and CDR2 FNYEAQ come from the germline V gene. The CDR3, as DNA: TGTGCCAGCAGCTTAGACAGGGGTGGGGGAGAGACCCAGTACTTC. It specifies CASSLDRGGGETQYF.